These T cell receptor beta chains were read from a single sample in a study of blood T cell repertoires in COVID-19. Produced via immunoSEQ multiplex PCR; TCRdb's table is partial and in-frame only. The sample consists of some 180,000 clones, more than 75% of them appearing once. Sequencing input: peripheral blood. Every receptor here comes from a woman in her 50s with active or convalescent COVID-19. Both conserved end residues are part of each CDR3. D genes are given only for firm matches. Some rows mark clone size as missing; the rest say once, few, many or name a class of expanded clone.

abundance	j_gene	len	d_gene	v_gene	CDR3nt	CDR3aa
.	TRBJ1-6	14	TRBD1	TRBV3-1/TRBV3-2	TGTGCCACCGGATCCGGGACAGGGAGTTCACCCCTCCACTTT	CATGSGTGSSPLHF
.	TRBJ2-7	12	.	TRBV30	TGTGCCTGGAGTGGCGGTCCCTACGAGCAGTACTTC	CAWSGGPYEQYF
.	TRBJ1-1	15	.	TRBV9	TGTGCCAGCAGCGTAACAGGGTCGGGGAACACTGAAGCTTTCTTT	CASSVTGSGNTEAFF
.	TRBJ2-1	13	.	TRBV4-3	TGCGCCAGCAGCCAAGAACTTGGGGGGAAGCAGTTCTTC	CASSQELGGKQFF
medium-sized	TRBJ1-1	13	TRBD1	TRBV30	TGTGCCTGCAGCAGGGCAGGGGGGACTGAAGCTTTCTTT	CACSRAGGTEAFF
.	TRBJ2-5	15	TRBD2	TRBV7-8	TGTGCCAGCGGGCCGACGGGGGAGGGCCTCGAGACCCAGTACTTC	CASGPTGEGLETQYF
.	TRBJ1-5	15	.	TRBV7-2	TGTGCCAGCAGCTTAGGGGCAGGCCTTAATCAGCCCCAGCATTTT	CASSLGAGLNQPQHF
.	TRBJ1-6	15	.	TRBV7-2	TGTGCCAGCAGCAATCGAACAGGGTACGGCTCACCCCTCCACTTT	CASSNRTGYGSPLHF
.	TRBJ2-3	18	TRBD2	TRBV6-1	TGTGCCAGCAGTGAAGTGGGGGGACTAGCGGGGTCCCGCGATACGCAGTATTTT	CASSEVGGLAGSRDTQYF
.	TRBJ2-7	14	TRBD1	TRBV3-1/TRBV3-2	TGTGCCAGCAGCCCCGGCAGGGGGTCAGGCGAGCAGTACTTC	CASSPGRGSGEQYF
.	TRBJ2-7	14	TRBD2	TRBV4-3	TGCGCCAGCAGTCTGAGCGGGAGGAGGGACGAGCAGTACTTC	CASSLSGRRDEQYF
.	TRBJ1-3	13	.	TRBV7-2	TGTGCCAGCAGCTACACCTCTGGAAACACCATATATTTT	CASSYTSGNTIYF
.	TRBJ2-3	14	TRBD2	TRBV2	TGTGCCAGCAAGCGGGAGGGGGGTACAGATACGCAGTATTTT	CASKREGGTDTQYF
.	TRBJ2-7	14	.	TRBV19	TGTGCCAGTAGACGGGATCCCAGCTCCTACGAGCAGTACTTC	CASRRDPSSYEQYF
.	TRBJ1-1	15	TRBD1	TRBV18	TGTGCCAGCTCACACCGGGACAGGGCGGACACTGAAGCTTTCTTT	CASSHRDRADTEAFF
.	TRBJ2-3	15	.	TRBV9	TGTGCCAGCACCGTCGGTGGACTAAGCACAGATACGCAGTATTTT	CASTVGGLSTDTQYF
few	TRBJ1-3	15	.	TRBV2	TGTGCCAGCAGTGTCGACAGGAGCTCTGGAAACACCATATATTTT	CASSVDRSSGNTIYF
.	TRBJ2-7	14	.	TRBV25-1	TGTGCCAGCAGTAAACAGGGAACGGTAGGCGAGCAGTACTTC	CASSKQGTVGEQYF
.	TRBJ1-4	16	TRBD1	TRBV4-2	TGTGCCAGCAGCCGGGAACAGGGGCGGCCTAATGAAAAACTGTTTTTT	CASSREQGRPNEKLFF
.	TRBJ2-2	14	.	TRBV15	TGTGCCACCAGGGGACACTTGAACACCGGGGAGCTGTTTTTT	CATRGHLNTGELFF
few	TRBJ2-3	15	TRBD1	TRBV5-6	TGTGCCAGCAGTCCCGGGACAGGGGTGACAGATACGCAGTATTTT	CASSPGTGVTDTQYF
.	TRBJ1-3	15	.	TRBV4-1	TGCGCCAGCAGCCAAGAAAGGGAGGGGAGGAACACCATATATTTT	CASSQEREGRNTIYF
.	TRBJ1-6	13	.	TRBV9	TGTGCCAGCAGCGTAGATACGAGTTCACCCCTCCACTTT	CASSVDTSSPLHF
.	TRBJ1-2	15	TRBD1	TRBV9	TGTGCCAGCAGCGCAGGACAGGGGCGAAGAGATGGCTACACCTTC	CASSAGQGRRDGYTF
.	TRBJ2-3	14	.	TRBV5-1	TGCGCCAGCAGCTTAAATGTGGAGACAGATACGCAGTATTTT	CASSLNVETDTQYF
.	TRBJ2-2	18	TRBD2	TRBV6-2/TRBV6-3	TGTGCCAGCAGTTCCGGACTAGCGGGAGGCCCGGGTATCGGGGAGCTGTTTTTT	CASSSGLAGGPGIGELFF
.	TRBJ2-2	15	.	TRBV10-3	TGTGCCATCAGTGACACCGGGACAACAAAGAGGGAGCTGTTTTTT	CAISDTGTTKRELFF
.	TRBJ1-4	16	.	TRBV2	TGTGCCAGCAGGGCGACCGGGGGATTCGTGAGTGAAAAACTGTTTTTT	CASRATGGFVSEKLFF
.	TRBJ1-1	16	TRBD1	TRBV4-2	TGTGCCAGCAGCCAAGAAGAGAGACAGGGAGATCTTGAAGCTTTCTTT	CASSQEERQGDLEAFF
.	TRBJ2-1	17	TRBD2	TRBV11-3	TGTGCCAGCAGCCCGCAAGGGGGACTAGCGGGGGAAAATGAGCAGTTCTTC	CASSPQGGLAGENEQFF
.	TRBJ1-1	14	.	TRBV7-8	TGTGCCAGCAGCTTAGTGGGGGAGGTGGCTGAAGCTTTCTTT	CASSLVGEVAEAFF
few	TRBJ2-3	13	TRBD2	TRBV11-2	TGTGCCAGCAGCTTAGAGAGGGAGGGTACGCAGTATTTT	CASSLEREGTQYF
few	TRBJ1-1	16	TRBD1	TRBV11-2	TGTGCCAGCAGCTTAGGAGGGACAGGGAGGAACACTGAAGCTTTCTTT	CASSLGGTGRNTEAFF
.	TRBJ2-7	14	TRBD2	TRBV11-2	TGTGCCAGCAGCTTCGGCGGGACTACGGACGAGCAGTACTTC	CASSFGGTTDEQYF
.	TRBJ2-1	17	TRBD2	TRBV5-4	TGTGCCAGCAGATCCGGACTAGCGGACATCTCCTACAATGAGCAGTTCTTC	CASRSGLADISYNEQFF
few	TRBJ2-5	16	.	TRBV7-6	TGTGCCAGCAGCTTACGGGGGGCTGGGGGGCCAGAGACCCAGTACTTC	CASSLRGAGGPETQYF
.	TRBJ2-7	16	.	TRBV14	TGTGCCAGCAGCCTACCATCGACGACTGGGAGATACGAGCAGTACTTC	CASSLPSTTGRYEQYF
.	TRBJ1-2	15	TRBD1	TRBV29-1	TGCAGCGTTGAAGGGACAGGGCAGGGGTCGAATGGCTACACCTTC	CSVEGTGQGSNGYTF
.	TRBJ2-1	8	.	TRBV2	TGTGCCACCATACAGGGATTCTTC	CATIQGFF
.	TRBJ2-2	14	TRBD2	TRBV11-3	TGTGCCAGCAGCTTAGGCGGGAGCTCCGGGGAGCTGTTTTTT	CASSLGGSSGELFF
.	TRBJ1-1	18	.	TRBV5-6	TGTGCCAGCAGCAGGCTGGGGGGGGGTCGAACGCTGAACACTGAAGCTTTCTTT	CASSRLGGGRTLNTEAFF
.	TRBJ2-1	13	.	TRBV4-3	TGCGCCAGCAGCCAAGAGCTCTCAGATGAGCAGTTCTTC	CASSQELSDEQFF
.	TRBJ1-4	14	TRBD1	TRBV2	TGTGCCAGCAGTGAGACAGGGTTTAATGAAAAACTGTTTTTT	CASSETGFNEKLFF
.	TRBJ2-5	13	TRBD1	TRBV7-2	TGTGCCAGCAGCTCACAGGGGGCAGAGACCCAGTACTTC	CASSSQGAETQYF
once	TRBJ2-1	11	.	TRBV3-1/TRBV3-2	TGTGCCAGCAGCTTGCGCGGGGAGCAGTTCTTC	CASSLRGEQFF
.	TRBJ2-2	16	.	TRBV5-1	TGCGCCAGCAGCTTGGTGATGGAGCTCGACACCGGGGAGCTGTTTTTT	CASSLVMELDTGELFF
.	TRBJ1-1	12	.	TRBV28	TGTGCCAGCAGGGGGGGGATCACTGAAGCTTTCTTT	CASRGGITEAFF
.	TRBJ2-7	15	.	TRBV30	TGTGCCTGGAGTGTACCGCGCAGGGCGGAGGGCCTCCCGTACTTC	CAWSVPRRAEGLPYF
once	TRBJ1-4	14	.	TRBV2	TGTGCCAGCAGCCGGGGAGCAACTAATGAAAAACTGTTTTTT	CASSRGATNEKLFF
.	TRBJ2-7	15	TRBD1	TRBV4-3	TGCGCCAGCAGCCAAGATCTAGGACAGGGGTACGAGCAGTACTTC	CASSQDLGQGYEQYF
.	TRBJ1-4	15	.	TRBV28	TGTGCCAGCAGTTTATGGGGCAGGTCAAATGAAAAACTGTTTTTT	CASSLWGRSNEKLFF
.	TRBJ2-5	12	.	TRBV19	TGTGCCAGTAGCCCGCGGGGCGAGACCCAGTACTTC	CASSPRGETQYF
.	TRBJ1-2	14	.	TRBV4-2	TGTGCCAGCAGGGAAGTAGGGGGTAACTATGGCTACACCTTC	CASREVGGNYGYTF
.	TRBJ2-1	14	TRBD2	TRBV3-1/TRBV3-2	TGTGCCAGCAGCCAAGCCATGGGGGGGAATGAGCAGTTCTTC	CASSQAMGGNEQFF
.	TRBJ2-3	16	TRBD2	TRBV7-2	TGTGCCAGCAGCCCCTCCGGGACTAGCGGGAGGGATACGCAGTATTTT	CASSPSGTSGRDTQYF
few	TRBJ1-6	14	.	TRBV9	TGTGCCAGCAGCGTAGAGGGGTTGCGCTCACCCCTCCACTTT	CASSVEGLRSPLHF
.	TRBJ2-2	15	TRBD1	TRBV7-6	TGTGCCAGCAGCCTCAGGACAGGGGGCACCGGGGAGCTGTTTTTT	CASSLRTGGTGELFF
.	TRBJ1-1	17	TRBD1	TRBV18	TGTGCCAGCTCACCGAGACAGGGGATGAGGGGGGAGACTGAAGCTTTCTTT	CASSPRQGMRGETEAFF
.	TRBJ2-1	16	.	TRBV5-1	TGCGCCAGCAGCTTAAGGGGCGGGACAGCTTCAAATGAGCAGTTCTTC	CASSLRGGTASNEQFF